What follows are 31 T cell receptor beta chains derived from one specimen sequenced in a study of early T cells in non-severe SARS-CoV-2 infection. A single record per CDR3 protein comes from TCRdb applying MiXCR to the 5' RACE reads. The top ten clones hold about a fifth of a sample with fewer than 40,000 distinct CDR3 sequences, under 6% of them seen once. Sequencing was done on a sample of whole blood. These TCRs come from an adult who was a healthcare worker with PCR-confirmed SARS-CoV-2 infection or an uninfected control (not recorded which).

About this clonotype: The junction and the germline gene differ at one end; a read error may be behind it. The chain employs TRBV7-7 and TRBJ2-5, with a weak D call TRBD2 (6 bases). The CDR3 has 13 amino acids. Germline V gene lookup returns CDR1 SSHAT and CDR2 FNYEAQ (reference sequence). The CDR3 loop reads CASSGWDQETQYF. Written as DNA, the CDR3 is TGTGCTAGCAGCGGGTGGGATCAAGAGACCCAGTACTTC.

Only one count was recorded for this clonotype. This chain uses TRBV2 with TRBJ1-1; 7 nucleotides agree with TRBD1. CDR3 length: 14 amino acids. Losses at the gene ends were 8 bases for V and 4 bases for J; bases not matched to a gene: 10. Germline V gene data show CDR1 as SNHLY and CDR2 as FYNNEI. CDR3 loop: CASEEGAWSTEAFF. CDR3 coding DNA: TGTGCCAGCGAGGAGGGGGCCTGGAGCACTGAAGCTTTCTTT.

The table lists this clonotype with a few counts. This chain links TRBV27 with TRBJ2-3, with a weak D call TRBD2 (5 bases). The V end lost 0 bases, the J end lost 0 bases, and 10 bases lay between the germline ends. There are 16 residues in the CDR3. The V gene's germline CDR1 is MNHEY and CDR2 SMNVEV (reference sequence). Here the CDR3 reads CASSLSIDYSTDTQYF. CDR3 sequence (DNA): TGTGCCAGCAGTTTATCGATCGACTATAGCACAGATACGCAGTATTTT.

This clonotype has more than one count but fewer than ten. Here the CDR3 DNA reads TGTGCCAGCATCTCTACTCGGACAGGGGGCCCGAAGGTGACCCAGTACTTC. It yields the protein CASISTRTGGPKVTQYF. V and J are TRBV21-1 and TRBJ2-5; the table's D gene call, TRBD1, was not cross checked with the DNA. TRBV21-1 is a pseudogene. The CDR3 sequence is 17 residues long.

This clonotype has ten or more counts. The rearrangement joins TRBV7-9 to TRBJ2-5, with 8 bases lining up with TRBD1. J lost 5 bases, V lost 5 bases, and 10 bases had no gene match. Germline CDR1 and CDR2: SEHNR and FQNEAQ (reference sequence). This CDR3 region has 15 residues. The CDR3 reads CASSDTATGVETQYF. The CDR3 coding sequence is TGTGCCAGCAGCGACACCGCGACAGGGGTCGAGACCCAGTACTTC.

In this sample, this clonotype turned up many times. The V gene is TRBV20-1, the J gene TRBJ2-1, with 10 bases aligning to TRBD2. With V trimmed by 5 bases and J by 10 bases, 20 bases remained unmatched. In germline, CDR1 is DFQATT, CDR2 SNEGSKA (reference sequence). This CDR3 is built from 17 residues. The CDR3 loop reads CSAPWGLAGVISGEQFF. CDR3 DNA sequence: TGCAGTGCTCCCTGGGGGCTAGCGGGGGTGATAAGTGGGGAGCAGTTCTTC.

This sequence joins TRBV7-3 and TRBJ1-3; 7 bases align to TRBD1. This CDR3 contains 14 residues. Trimming removed 5 bases from V and 2 bases from J; junction bases left unmatched: 3. CDR1 is SGHTA, CDR2 FQGTGA, per germline. Written as DNA, the CDR3 is TGTGCCAGCAGCATTGGGACAGCTGGAAACACCATATATTTT. As protein: CASSIGTAGNTIYF.

This clonotype was recorded many times. This rearrangement joins TRBV6-6 to TRBJ1-1; D gene ambiguous. The V gene's germline CDR1 is MNHNY and CDR2 SVGAGI (reference sequence). The CDR3 has 13 residues. Trimming took off 2 bases at V and 7 bases at J, with 11 bases between the two ends. The DNA of the CDR3 is TGTGCCAGCAGTTACCCTGGGAGGGATGAAGCTTTCTTT. This encodes CASSYPGRDEAFF.

This clonotype appeared many times. This chain links TRBV19 with TRBJ2-5; D gene ambiguous. Germline CDR1 reads LNHDA; CDR2 reads SQIVND (reference sequence). This CDR3 region has 12 residues. The ends were cut back, 3 bases at V and 4 bases at J, with 6 bases in the middle. CDR3 in amino acids: CASSMGRETQYF. The DNA for the CDR3 is TGTGCCAGTAGTATGGGCCGAGAGACCCAGTACTTC. The variable domain in full, completed from reference TRBV19 and TRBJ2-5, reads DGGITQSPKYLFRKEGQNVTLSCEQNLNHDAMYWYRQDPGQGLRLIYYSQIVNDFQKGDIAEGYSVSREKKESFPLTVTSAQKNPTAFYLCASSMGRETQYFGPGTRLLVL.

The chain links TRBV5-5 to TRBJ2-7; the D is unclear. Germline-derived CDR1 and CDR2 are SGHKS and YYEKEE (reference sequence). This CDR3 is built from 14 residues. Between the trimmed V and J ends, which lost 1 base and 0 bases, there was a span of 8 bases. The CDR3 nucleotides are TGTGCCAGCAGCTTGAGGGAAGACTCCTACGAGCAGTACTTC. Translation: CASSLREDSYEQYF. Based on the CDR3 plus reference TRBV5-5 and TRBJ2-7, the full variable domain is DAGVTQSPTHLIKTRGQQVTLRCSPISGHKSVSWYQQVLGQGPQFIFQYYEKEERGRGNFPDRFSARQFPNYSSELNVNALLLGDSALYLCASSLREDSYEQYFGPGTRLTVT.

The chain has TRBV5-5 and TRBJ1-1, with a weak D call TRBD1 (6 bases). This CDR3 is built from 15 residues. Germline V lookup: CDR1 SGHKS, CDR2 YYEKEE (reference sequence). V was pared by 2 bases and J by 1 base, with 12 bases between. The CDR3: CASSFWTAGNTEAFF. The CDR3 DNA reads as TGTGCCAGCAGCTTTTGGACAGCGGGGAACACTGAAGCTTTCTTT.

V is TRBV20-1 and J is TRBJ2-3; D possibly corresponds to TRBD2 (7 bases). CDR1 and CDR2 from the germline V gene are DFQATT and SNEGSKA (reference sequence). The CDR3 consists of 14 residues. Deletions cut 6 bases from V and 2 bases from J, with 15 bases between. The CDR3 DNA reads as TGCAGTGCCCCAAGGGGGGGGTTCACAGATACGCAGTATTTT. Amino acids: CSAPRGGFTDTQYF.

This clonotype has a handful of counts. The chain combines TRBV28 with TRBJ2-5, with a possible D match to TRBD2 (5 bases). CDR3 length equals 15 residues. Germline V gene lookup returns CDR1 MDHEN and CDR2 SYDVKM. V was trimmed by 4 bases and J by 1 base, leaving 13 bases between them. The CDR3 DNA reads as TGTGCCAGCAGTTCCCTAACGCGGGCCCAAGAGACCCAGTACTTC. It codes for CASSSLTRAQETQYF.

This clonotype was seen a few times. This rearrangement joins TRBV5-5 to TRBJ2-7, with D possibly TRBD1 on 6 matching bases. The V end was cut by 4 bases, the J end by 6 bases, with 17 bases between. Looked up from germline, CDR1 is SGHKS and CDR2 is YYEKEE (reference sequence). The CDR3 consists of 14 residues. CDR3 residues: CASSKSPGVGEQYF. CDR3 DNA: TGTGCCAGCAGCAAAAGCCCAGGGGTGGGCGAGCAGTACTTC.

This clonotype turned up a few times. This CDR3 reads CASKVRGTYGYTF. CDR3 coding DNA: TGTGCCAGCAAAGTGAGGGGAACCTATGGCTACACCTTC. The chain combines TRBV2 with TRBJ1-2; weak D call: TRBD1 (5 bases). Germline V gives CDR1 SNHLY, CDR2 FYNNEI. This CDR3 spans 13 amino acids. V lost 7 bases, J lost 4 bases, and 13 bases lay in between. Supplemented by reference TRBV2 and TRBJ1-2, the full variable domain reads EPEVTQTPSHQVTQMGQEVILRCVPISNHLYFYWYRQILGQKVEFLVSFYNNEISEKSEIFDDQFSVERPDGSNFTLKIRSTKLEDSAMYFCASKVRGTYGYTFGSGTRLTVV.

This clonotype was observed many times. The gene calls are TRBV27 and TRBJ2-2; D gene uncertain. Germline lookup yields CDR1 MNHEY and CDR2 SMNVEV (reference sequence). V was clipped by 6 bases and J by 2 bases, with 4 bases between them. The CDR3 consists of 12 residues. The CDR3 here is CASSPNTGELFF. The CDR3 DNA follows: TGTGCCAGCAGCCCCAACACCGGGGAGCTGTTTTTT.

Many counts were recorded for this clonotype. J is TRBJ2-1 and V is TRBV20-1, with 11 bases aligning to TRBD2. The V and J ends lost 6 bases and 8 bases, in that order; junction bases with no gene match: 6. The CDR3 runs 13 residues. Germline V lookup: CDR1 DFQATT, CDR2 SNEGSKA (reference sequence). The CDR3 here is CSAGASGRYEQFF. Written as DNA, the CDR3 is TGCAGTGCAGGGGCTAGCGGGAGGTATGAGCAGTTCTTC.

This clonotype showed up many times. The rearrangement links TRBV7-3 to TRBJ2-5; 8 bases are a match to TRBD1. The CDR3 length is 14 residues. The germline gives CDR1 SGHTA, CDR2 FQGTGA. V lost 6 bases to trimming and J lost 5 bases; unmatched junction nucleotides: 8. In nucleotides, the CDR3 is TGTGCCAGCAGTCCAGGGGGCGCCGGGGAGACCCAGTACTTC. Amino acid sequence: CASSPGGAGETQYF.

The table lists this clonotype with many counts. This sequence joins TRBV25-1 and TRBJ2-2, with D uncertain. Germline loops: CDR1 MGHDK, CDR2 SYGVNS. V lost 1 base and J lost 2, with 5 bases in between. CDR3 length equals 14 residues. The CDR3 nucleotides are TGTGCCAGCAGTGAATCCTCAAACACCGGGGAGCTGTTTTTT. Translating gives CASSESSNTGELFF. The variable domain in full, completed from reference TRBV25-1 and TRBJ2-2, reads EADIYQTPRYLVIGTGKKITLECSQTMGHDKMYWYQQDPGMELHLIHYSYGVNSTEKGDLSSESTVSRIRTEHFPLTLESARPSHTSQYLCASSESSNTGELFFGEGSRLTVL.

This clonotype was seen repeatedly, ten times or more. DNA of the CDR3: TGTGCCAGCAGCTCGACAGGGTGGGGCACCGGGGAGCTGTTTTTT. It yields the protein CASSSTGWGTGELFF. The V call is TRBV5-5, the J call TRBJ2-2; TRBD1 matches at 7 bases. Germline CDR1 and CDR2: SGHKS and YYEKEE (reference sequence). V shed 3 bases, J shed 4 bases, and the junction held 6 bases outside the gene matches. This CDR3 contains 15 residues.

In this sample, this clonotype turned up many times. The J gene is TRBJ2-7, the V gene TRBV5-5, with 9 nucleotides matching TRBD1. The CDR3 covers 14 residues. CDR1 and CDR2 (germline): SGHKS, YYEKEE (reference sequence). The trim removed 2 bases at V and 4 bases at J, leaving 4 bases unmatched. CDR3: CASSFGTGTYEQYF. DNA for the CDR3: TGTGCCAGCAGCTTCGGGACAGGGACGTACGAGCAGTACTTC.

This clonotype was counted ten times or more. V and J are TRBV20-1 and TRBJ2-5; D possibly corresponds to TRBD2 (7 bases). There are 16 residues in the CDR3. From germline, CDR1 is DFQATT and CDR2 SNEGSKA (reference sequence). V was cut by 2 bases and J by 5 bases, with 21 bases left in between. CDR3: CSARPWQPGGLETQYF. For the CDR3, the DNA is TGCAGTGCTAGACCATGGCAGCCGGGGGGCCTGGAGACCCAGTACTTC.

The chain employs TRBV7-9 and TRBJ1-1; weak D call: TRBD1 (5 bases). The germline gives CDR1 SEHNR, CDR2 FQNEAQ (reference sequence). This CDR3 is 13 amino acids long. V was clipped by 7 bases and J by 1 base, with 10 bases between them. CDR3: CASNRQGNTEAFF. CDR3 nucleotides: TGTGCCAGCAACAGGCAGGGGAACACTGAAGCTTTCTTT.

This clonotype was observed at least ten times. This rearrangement joins TRBV12-3 or TRBV12-4 to TRBJ2-7; D perhaps matches TRBD1 (5 bases). The CDR3 loop spans 12 amino acids. V gave up 2 bases and J gave up 7 bases, with 9 bases separating them. In DNA, the CDR3 is TGTGCCAGCAGTTTACAGGGTTTAGAGCAGTACTTC. Its translation is CASSLQGLEQYF.

This clonotype was picked up a small number of times. The rearrangement links TRBV20-1 to TRBJ2-7, with D possibly TRBD1 on 6 matching bases. Trimming removed 1 base from V and 4 bases from J, with 14 bases in between. There are 14 residues in the CDR3. The germline gives CDR1 DFQATT, CDR2 SNEGSKA (reference sequence). The CDR3 loop reads CSARVSRGGYEQYF. The CDR3 DNA reads TGCAGTGCTAGAGTTTCCAGGGGCGGTTACGAGCAGTACTTC.

Many counts were recorded for this clonotype. The chain joins TRBV4-2 to TRBJ1-1; tentatively, D is TRBD1 (5 bases). With 4 bases removed from V and 4 bases from J, the gap between germline ends came to 10 bases. The CDR3 has 13 residues. CDR1 LGHNA and CDR2 YNFKEQ come from the germline V gene. This CDR3 reads CASSPTGVTEAFF. CDR3 nucleotides: TGTGCCAGCAGCCCCACAGGAGTCACTGAAGCTTTCTTT.

The rearrangement joins TRBV6-7 to TRBJ2-1; 13 nucleotides align to TRBD2. TRBV6-7 is reported as an ORF; its role is uncertain. The J segment lost 5 bases and the V segment lost 0 bases, leaving 7 bases of the junction unmatched. The CDR3 sequence is 18 residues long. Here the CDR3 DNA reads TGTGCCAGCAGTTACTCGAAACTAGCGGGAGGGGTAAACAATGAGCAGTTCTTC. Protein sequence: CASSYSKLAGGVNNEQFF.

Only a few counts were recorded for this clonotype. CDR3 loop: CASSLAHTSGNYEQYF. CDR3 nucleotides: TGTGCCAGCAGCTTAGCGCACACTAGCGGAAATTACGAGCAGTACTTC. This sequence joins TRBV7-2 and TRBJ2-7; 8 bases match TRBD2. V trimming: 0 bases; J trimming: 4 bases; junction bases outside the gene matches: 8. Germline V gene sequence: CDR1 SGHTA, CDR2 FQGNSA. The CDR3 covers 16 residues.

There are a few counts of this clonotype. V and J are TRBV20-1 and TRBJ2-5; 9 bases match TRBD2. V gave up 1 base and J gave up 2 bases; unmatched junction bases: 2. The CDR3 is 14 amino acids. CDR1 and CDR2 (germline): DFQATT, SNEGSKA (reference sequence). CDR3 loop: CSARVGLAQETQYF. For the CDR3, the DNA is TGCAGTGCTAGAGTCGGACTAGCGCAAGAGACCCAGTACTTC.

The rearrangement links TRBV5-1 to TRBJ2-2; 9 nucleotides match TRBD1. The ends lost 5 bases at V and 4 bases at J; junction bases unmatched: 3. The CDR3 loop spans 14 amino acids. Looked up from germline, CDR1 is SGHRS and CDR2 is YFSETQ. This CDR3 reads CASRLGQGTGELFF. CDR3 coding DNA: TGCGCCAGCAGGCTGGGACAGGGCACCGGGGAGCTGTTTTTT.

This clonotype appeared a few times. This rearrangement joins TRBV12-5 to TRBJ2-1; D perhaps matches TRBD1 (6 bases). The CDR3 covers 16 residues. The V end was cut by 3 bases, the J end by 0 bases, with 12 bases between. Germline CDR1 is LGHNT and CDR2 is FRNRAP. The CDR3 DNA follows: TGTGCTAGTGGTTTACGTGGGGGCAGCTCCTACAATGAGCAGTTCTTC. Translating gives CASGLRGGSSYNEQFF.